What follows is one T cell receptor beta chain and its context. No antigen is known for it. Profiled with immunoSEQ multiplex PCR; TCRdb holds only in-frame clones, not every one. The sample has fewer than 200,000 clones; roughly 86% are singletons. This record belongs to a study of cytomegalovirus exposure and HLA in healthy donors. Broader study findings: That first-cohort TCR clusters tended to co-occur in the roughly 110 validation repertoires was found in a later analysis. Testing in vitro showed three CMV-associated chains specific for CMV antigens.

Sequences were obtained from PBMCs. The sequence came from a woman under 30 in good health and CMV-seropositive.

The CDR3 region is CASSLNGYEQYF. The CDR3 nucleotides are TGTGCCAGCAGTTTGAACGGCTACGAGCAGTACTTC. This chain uses TRBV28 with TRBJ2-7; no firm D call. CDR1 and CDR2 from the germline V gene are MDHEN and SYDVKM. Trimming cost V 3 bases and J 3 bases, with 6 bases left between them. This CDR3 has 12 residues.